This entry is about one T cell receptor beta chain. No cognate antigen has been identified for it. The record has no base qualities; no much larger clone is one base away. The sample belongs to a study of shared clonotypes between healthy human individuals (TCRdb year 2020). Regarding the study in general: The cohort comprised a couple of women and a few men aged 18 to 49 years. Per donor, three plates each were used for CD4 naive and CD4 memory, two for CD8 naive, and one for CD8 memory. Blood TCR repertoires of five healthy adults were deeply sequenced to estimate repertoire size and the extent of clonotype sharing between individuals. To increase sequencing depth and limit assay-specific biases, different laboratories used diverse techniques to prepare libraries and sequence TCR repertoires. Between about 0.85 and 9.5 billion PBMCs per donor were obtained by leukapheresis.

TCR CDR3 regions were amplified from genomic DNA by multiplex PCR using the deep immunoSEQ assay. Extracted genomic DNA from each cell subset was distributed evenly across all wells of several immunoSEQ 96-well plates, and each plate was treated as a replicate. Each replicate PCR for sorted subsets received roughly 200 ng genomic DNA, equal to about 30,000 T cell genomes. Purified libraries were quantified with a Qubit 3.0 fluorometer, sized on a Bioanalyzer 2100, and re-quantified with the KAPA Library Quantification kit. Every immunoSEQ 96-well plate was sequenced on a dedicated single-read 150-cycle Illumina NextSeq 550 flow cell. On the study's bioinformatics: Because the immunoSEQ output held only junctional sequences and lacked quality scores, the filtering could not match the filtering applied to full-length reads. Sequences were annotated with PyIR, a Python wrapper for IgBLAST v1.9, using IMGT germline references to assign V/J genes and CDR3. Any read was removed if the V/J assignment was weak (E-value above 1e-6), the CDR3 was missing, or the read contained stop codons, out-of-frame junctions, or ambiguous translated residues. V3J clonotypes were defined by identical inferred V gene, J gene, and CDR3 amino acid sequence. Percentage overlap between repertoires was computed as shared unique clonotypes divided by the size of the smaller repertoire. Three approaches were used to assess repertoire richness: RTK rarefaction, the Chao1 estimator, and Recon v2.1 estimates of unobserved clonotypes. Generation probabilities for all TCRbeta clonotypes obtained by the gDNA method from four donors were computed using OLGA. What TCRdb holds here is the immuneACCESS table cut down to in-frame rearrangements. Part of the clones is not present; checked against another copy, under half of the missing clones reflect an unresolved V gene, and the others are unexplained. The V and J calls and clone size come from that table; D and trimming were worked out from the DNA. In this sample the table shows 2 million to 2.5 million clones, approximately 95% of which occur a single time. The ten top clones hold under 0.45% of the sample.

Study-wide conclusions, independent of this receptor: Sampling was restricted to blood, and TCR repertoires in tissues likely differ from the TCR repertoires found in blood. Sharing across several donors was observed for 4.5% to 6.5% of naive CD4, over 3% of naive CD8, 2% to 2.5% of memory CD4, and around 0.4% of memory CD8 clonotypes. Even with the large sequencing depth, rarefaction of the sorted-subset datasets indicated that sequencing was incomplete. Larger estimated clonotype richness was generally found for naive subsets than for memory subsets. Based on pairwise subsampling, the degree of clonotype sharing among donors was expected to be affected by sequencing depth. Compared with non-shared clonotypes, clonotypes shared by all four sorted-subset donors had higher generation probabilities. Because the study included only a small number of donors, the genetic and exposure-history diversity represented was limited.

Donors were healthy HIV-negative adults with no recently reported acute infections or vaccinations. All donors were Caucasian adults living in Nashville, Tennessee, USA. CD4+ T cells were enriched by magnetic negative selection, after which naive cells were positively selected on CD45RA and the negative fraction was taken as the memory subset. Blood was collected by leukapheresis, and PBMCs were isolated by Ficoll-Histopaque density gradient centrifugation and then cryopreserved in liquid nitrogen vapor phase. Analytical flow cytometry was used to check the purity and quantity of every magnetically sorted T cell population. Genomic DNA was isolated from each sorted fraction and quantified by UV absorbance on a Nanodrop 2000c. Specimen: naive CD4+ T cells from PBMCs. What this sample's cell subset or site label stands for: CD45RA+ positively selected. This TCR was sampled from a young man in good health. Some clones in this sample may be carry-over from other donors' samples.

The CDR3 here reads CAISATRTNTGELFF. The sequenced DNA is TGTGCCATCAGTGCCACAAGGACGAACACCGGGGAGCTGTTTTTT. The rearranged chain carries TRBV10-3 and TRBJ2-2, with an unclear D gene assignment. Via the germline V gene, CDR1 is ENHRY and CDR2 SYGVKD. The CDR3, cysteine through phenylalanine, is 15 amino acids long. Only the CDR3 portion is preserved as DNA: 45 bases, with reading frame beginning at the first base. V is reduced by 4 bases and J by 0 bases, leaving a spacing of 9 bases between them.